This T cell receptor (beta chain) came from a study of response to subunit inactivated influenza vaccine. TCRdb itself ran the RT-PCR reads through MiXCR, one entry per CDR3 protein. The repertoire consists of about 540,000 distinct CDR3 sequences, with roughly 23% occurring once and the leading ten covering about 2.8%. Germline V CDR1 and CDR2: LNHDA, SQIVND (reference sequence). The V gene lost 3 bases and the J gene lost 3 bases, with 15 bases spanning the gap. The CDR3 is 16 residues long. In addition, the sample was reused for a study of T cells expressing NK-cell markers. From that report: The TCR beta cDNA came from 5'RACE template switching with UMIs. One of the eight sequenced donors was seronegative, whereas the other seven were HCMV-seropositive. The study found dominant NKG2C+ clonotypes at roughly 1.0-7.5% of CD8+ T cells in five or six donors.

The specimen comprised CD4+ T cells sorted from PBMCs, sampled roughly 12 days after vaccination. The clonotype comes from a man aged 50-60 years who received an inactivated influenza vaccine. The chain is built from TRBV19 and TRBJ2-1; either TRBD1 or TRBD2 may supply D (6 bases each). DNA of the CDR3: TGTGCCAGTAGTATTACCGGGGGACAATTCTACAATGAGCAGTTCTTC. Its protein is CASSITGGQFYNEQFF.